This T cell receptor (beta chain) was identified in a study of multiple sclerosis patients with progressive multifocal leukoencephalopathy. General observations from the study: Lower normalized Shannon entropy suggested reduced TRB diversity in most PML patients.

Time point given: roughly 13 months of natalizumab therapy. Controls were natalizumab-treated multiple sclerosis patients who did not develop PML, sampled longitudinally. As for this clone: The antigen is not known.

Synthetic inline TR CDR3 controls covering all V-J pairings were spiked into each PCR. Assay: immunoSEQ multiplex PCR; the TCRdb copy retains only in-frame clones and omits some. Counted here are some 25,000 clones, about 91% occurring once; the ten biggest clones make up approximately 2.4%. The J segment lost 7 bases and the V segment lost 4 bases, leaving 9 bases of the junction unmatched. Per germline, CDR1 SGHTA and CDR2 FQGTGA. The CDR3 loop spans 16 amino acids. The clonotype comes from a man younger than 40 with multiple sclerosis. The sequencing used PBMCs, collected from a patient treated with natalizumab. This chain links TRBV7-3 with TRBJ2-1; TRBD2 aligns across 11 bases. In DNA form, the CDR3 reads TGTGCCAGCAGCTCCCGTTTGGCTAGCGGGAGGAATGAGCAGTTCTTC. The encoded protein is CASSSRLASGRNEQFF.